This T cell receptor (beta chain) emerged from a study of breast tumors, draining lymph nodes, adjacent tissues. TCRdb reprocessed the multiplex PCR reads with MiXCR, giving one entry per CDR3 protein. The repertoire has roughly 14,000 distinct CDR3 sequences, 50% to 70% of them found once; the top ten carry 25% to 30%. Many counts were recorded for this clonotype. Its antigen is still unknown. The CDR3 is 17 amino acids. Germline V CDR1 and CDR2: SGDLS, YYNGEE. With 4 bases removed from V and 0 bases from J, the gap between germline ends came to 19 bases. General study findings and limits: Compared with lymph nodes, tumors were less diverse; compared with nontumor tissue, more. The data were judged consistent with most tumor T cells coming from lymph node and expanding in tumor. Luminal-like breast cancer showed significantly higher tumor–nontumor repertoire similarity than basal-like. Data only fit, rather than demonstrated, lymph node origin of most tumor T cells.

Sequences were obtained from tumor-adjacent breast tissue. The clonotype was recovered from a female donor with breast cancer. Some clones in this sample may be carry-over from other donors' samples. The V and J genes are TRBV9 and TRBJ1-1, with a possible D match to TRBD1 (6 bases). CDR3 nucleotide sequence: TGTGCCAGCAGCCGTCGGGACACCGTCGGTATGAACACTGAAGCTTTCTTT. Its protein is CASSRRDTVGMNTEAFF.